Shown below are 31 T cell receptor beta chains from a single sample sequenced in a study of CD8+CD57+ T cells in acquired aplastic anemia. Sequencing was done on patients that had shown CD8+CD57+ cell expansion by flow cytometry. Genomic DNA provided the template from which TCR beta VDJ and CDR3 profiles were obtained. One entry per CDR3 protein, called by TCRdb with MiXCR from the reads. Here the sample spans about 160,000 distinct CDR3 sequences, about 70% being singletons. Input material: sorted CD4+, CD8+, or CD8+CD57+ T cells (not recorded which) from PBMCs. These receptors were taken from a human donor with aplastic anemia.

The rearrangement links TRBV7-6 to TRBJ2-5, with D perhaps matching TRBD1 or TRBD2 (5 bases each). The CDR3 length is 12 residues. Germline V lookup: CDR1 SGHVS, CDR2 FNYEAQ. Deletions cut 6 bases from V and 4 bases from J, with 9 bases between. The CDR3 nucleotides are TGTGCCAGCAGGGGGGATGGAGAGACCCAGTACTTC. Its protein is CASRGDGETQYF.

The V and J genes are TRBV7-2 and TRBJ2-5; a possible D gene is TRBD2 (6 bases). Germline CDR1 reads SGHTA; CDR2 reads FQGNSA. Trimming stripped 5 bases from V and 7 bases from J, with 20 bases between. The length of the CDR3 is 15 residues. The CDR3 protein is CASSRSRAGIGTQYF. The DNA of the CDR3 is TGTGCCAGCAGCCGTAGTCGGGCGGGGATAGGGACCCAGTACTTC.

The genes are TRBV10-3 and TRBJ1-6; D not resolved. The CDR3 covers 15 residues. Trimming cost V 0 bases and J 5 bases, with 8 bases left between them. Germline CDR1 reads ENHRY; CDR2 reads SYGVKD. In nucleotides, the CDR3 is TGTGCCATCAGTGAGTCAATAGGGAATAATTCACCCCTCCACTTT. This sequence encodes CAISESIGNNSPLHF.

This clonotype has a handful of counts. The J gene is TRBJ2-7, the V gene TRBV7-9, with D perhaps TRBD1 (5 bases). V gave up 5 bases and J gave up 3 bases, with 8 bases separating them. From germline, CDR1 is SEHNR and CDR2 FQNEAQ (reference sequence). CDR3 size: 12 residues. For the CDR3, the DNA is TGTGCCAGCAGCGTGGACATCTACGAGCAGTACTTC. The encoded protein is CASSVDIYEQYF.

In this sample, this clonotype turned up a few times. V gene TRBV20-1 combines with J gene TRBJ2-3; D is undetermined. The germline V and J ends were trimmed by 6 bases and 0 bases, with 13 bases remaining between them. Germline V gives CDR1 DFQATT, CDR2 SNEGSKA (reference sequence). This CDR3 contains 14 residues. The CDR3 DNA is TGCAGTGCCCGACCGGGTGCTAGCACAGATACGCAGTATTTT. The encoded protein is CSARPGASTDTQYF.

This clonotype came up many times. The V gene is TRBV20-1, the J gene TRBJ2-7; a possible D gene is TRBD1 (6 bases). Trimming left V 4 bases short and J 1 base short, with 14 bases between. Germline lookup yields CDR1 DFQATT and CDR2 SNEGSKA (reference sequence). The CDR3 is 14 amino acids. Here the CDR3 reads CSATRQVASYEQYF. CDR3 bases: TGCAGTGCTACGAGACAGGTCGCGTCCTACGAGCAGTACTTC.

The chain employs TRBV7-6 and TRBJ2-3, with 13 bases fitting TRBD2. The length of the CDR3 is 17 residues. With V trimmed by 5 bases and J by 2 bases, 7 bases remained unmatched. Germline assignment: CDR1 SGHVS and CDR2 FNYEAQ. CDR3 sequence: CASSGPGLAGLTDTQYF. DNA for the CDR3: TGTGCCAGCAGCGGCCCGGGACTAGCGGGGCTCACAGATACGCAGTATTTT.

The chain uses TRBV20-1 and TRBJ2-3, with 9 bases matching TRBD2. Germline trimming cut 8 bases from V and 3 bases from J; bases unmatched to any gene: 12. Germline V lookup: CDR1 DFQATT, CDR2 SNEGSKA (reference sequence). The CDR3 runs 15 residues. The CDR3 DNA reads as TGCAGTTACACCGATGGACTAGCGAGGACAGATACGCAGTATTTT. It yields the protein CSYTDGLARTDTQYF.

The V call is TRBV29-1, the J call TRBJ2-7, with 10 bases matching TRBD2. Per germline, CDR1 SQVTM and CDR2 ANQGSEA. The CDR3 contains 16 residues. After removal of 1 base from V and 2 bases from J, the junction contained 8 bases not matched to a gene. The chain's CDR3 is CSVEGASGSVTYEQYF. The CDR3 DNA reads as TGCAGCGTTGAAGGGGCTAGCGGGAGTGTCACCTACGAGCAGTACTTC.

The sample holds one count of this clonotype. The V and J genes are TRBV29-1 and TRBJ2-7, with 8 bases aligning to TRBD1. The CDR3 length is 13 residues. Germline CDR1 SQVTM, CDR2 ANQGSEA. V gave up 7 bases and J gave up 3 bases; unmatched junction bases: 8. CDR3 DNA: TGCAGCGCCCAGCGGACAGGGTTCTACGAGCAGTACTTC. Encoded protein: CSAQRTGFYEQYF.

This clonotype has just a few counts. CDR3 sequence (DNA): TGTGCCAGCAGCCAACCACAAGGACTAGCGCACGAGCAGTACTTC. Amino acid sequence: CASSQPQGLAHEQYF. V and J are TRBV4-2 and TRBJ2-7, with TRBD2 matching over 9 bases. J gave up 5 bases and V 2 bases, and 7 bases lay outside the gene matches. The CDR3 sequence is 15 residues long. Germline assignment: CDR1 LGHNA and CDR2 YNFKEQ.

This chain uses TRBV5-8 with TRBJ1-3; unclear D gene. V lost 7 bases and J lost 4, with 3 bases in between. In germline, CDR1 is SGHTS, CDR2 YDEGEE. The CDR3 is 10 residues long. The CDR3 nucleotides are TGTGCCAGCGGAGGAAACACCATATATTTT. Its translation is CASGGNTIYF.

This clonotype showed up just a few times. The chain has TRBV7-9 and TRBJ1-6, with 7 bases that match TRBD1. Looked up from germline, CDR1 is SEHNR and CDR2 is FQNEAQ (reference sequence). CDR3 length: 16 amino acids. The CDR3 sequence is CVIHVEGQNYNSPLHF. As DNA, the CDR3 is TGTGTCATACACGTAGAGGGACAGAATTATAATTCACCCCTCCACTTT.

The chain uses TRBV2 and TRBJ2-2, with a tentative D call TRBD2 (5 bases). Germline CDR1 is SNHLY and CDR2 is FYNNEI. CDR3 length equals 14 residues. V lost 5 bases, J lost 1 base, and 8 bases lay in between. CDR3 bases: TGTGCCAGCAGTAATGAGGGGAACACCGGGGAGCTGTTTTTT. It encodes CASSNEGNTGELFF.

V usage is TRBV9 and J usage is TRBJ2-5; 10 nucleotides agree with TRBD1. Per the germline V gene, CDR1 is SGDLS and CDR2 is YYNGEE. Trimming cost V 6 bases and J 3 bases; bases outside gene matches: 5. There are 14 residues in the CDR3. The DNA for the CDR3 is TGTGCCAGCACCAGGGACAGGGGAGAAGAGACCCAGTACTTC. It specifies CASTRDRGEETQYF.

This sequence joins TRBV24-1 and TRBJ2-3; D unclear. V lost 4 bases and J 4 bases, leaving 8 bases between the germline ends. This CDR3 spans 13 amino acids. In germline, CDR1 is KGHDR, CDR2 SFDVKD. The CDR3 DNA reads as TGTGCCACCAGTGACCTGACACCAGATACGCAGTATTTT. Amino acids: CATSDLTPDTQYF.

This clonotype showed up just a few times. The gene calls are TRBV7-9 and TRBJ2-5, with D uncertain. The V gene lost 1 base and the J gene lost 5 bases, with 5 bases spanning the gap. Germline-derived CDR1 and CDR2 are SEHNR and FQNEAQ (reference sequence). The CDR3 length is 12 residues. The CDR3 nucleotides are TGTGCCAGCAGCTTAGTTCCGGAGACCCAGTACTTC. Its translation is CASSLVPETQYF.

The CDR3 loop reads CASSGGTGLFEQYF. The CDR3 coding sequence is TGCGCCAGCAGCGGGGGGACAGGGCTGTTCGAGCAGTACTTC. J is TRBJ2-7 and V is TRBV5-1; the match to TRBD1 covers 9 bases. Germline-derived CDR1 and CDR2 are SGHRS and YFSETQ. This CDR3 region has 14 residues. The V and J ends lost 4 bases and 6 bases, in that order; junction bases with no gene match: 8.

The rearrangement links TRBV7-6 to TRBJ2-7; D is perhaps TRBD1 (5 bases). The CDR3 is made up of 13 amino acids. The V end was cut by 2 bases, the J end by 3 bases, with 8 bases between. The germline gives CDR1 SGHVS, CDR2 FNYEAQ. The DNA for the CDR3 is TGTGCCAGCAGCTTAACAGGTTTCTACGAGCAGTACTTC. It encodes CASSLTGFYEQYF.

The gene calls are TRBV9 and TRBJ2-3, with D possibly being TRBD2 (7 bases). The CDR3 length is 15 residues. Germline CDR1 and CDR2: SGDLS and YYNGEE. V shed 9 bases and J shed 0 bases, with 17 bases lying between them. Here the CDR3 reads CATQPAGASTDTQYF. The CDR3 DNA sequence: TGTGCCACCCAACCCGCGGGGGCTAGCACAGATACGCAGTATTTT.

CDR3 region: CSVVGGTFSYEQYF. In nucleotides, the CDR3 is TGCAGCGTTGTAGGGGGGACCTTCTCCTACGAGCAGTACTTC. The chain employs TRBV29-1 and TRBJ2-7; D tentatively fits TRBD1 or TRBD2 (6 bases each). Between the trimmed V and J ends, which lost 4 bases and 0 bases, there was a span of 13 bases. CDR1 is SQVTM, CDR2 ANQGSEA, per germline. The CDR3 runs 14 residues.

The chain joins TRBV24-1 to TRBJ2-3, with 10 bases matching TRBD2. The V gene's germline CDR1 is KGHDR and CDR2 SFDVKD. V lost 0 bases and J lost 1; bases outside the gene matches: 3. The CDR3 is made up of 17 amino acids. CDR3: CATSDLGLAGGTDTQYF. CDR3 bases: TGTGCCACCAGTGATTTGGGGCTAGCGGGAGGCACAGATACGCAGTATTTT.

The sample holds one count of this clonotype. This sequence joins TRBV7-2 and TRBJ2-1; TRBD2 aligns across 14 bases. Germline loops: CDR1 SGHTA, CDR2 FQGNSA. This CDR3 comprises 16 residues. With 5 bases clipped from V and 12 bases from J, the junction kept 12 bases outside the gene matches. The CDR3 reads CASSTPGLAGVWTQFF. In DNA form, the CDR3 reads TGTGCCAGCAGCACCCCGGGACTAGCGGGAGTGTGGACGCAGTTCTTC.

This clonotype came up once. The chain links TRBV19 to TRBJ1-2; TRBD1 might be the D (5 bases). The CDR3 totals 13 residues. CDR1 and CDR2 from the germline V gene are LNHDA and SQIVND (reference sequence). Trimming took off 4 bases at V and 6 bases at J, with 12 bases between the two ends. CDR3 sequence: CASSKQVGNGYTF. CDR3 nucleotide sequence: TGTGCCAGTAGTAAACAGGTGGGAAATGGCTACACCTTC.

The table lists this clonotype with a count of one. The chain couples TRBV29-1 to TRBJ2-7, with D unclear. Germline V gene data show CDR1 as SQVTM and CDR2 as ANQGSEA. The V gene lost 4 bases and the J gene lost 3 bases, with 13 bases spanning the gap. The CDR3 is 13 amino acids. DNA of the CDR3: TGCAGCGTTGCCGAGTCGATAATCTACGAGCAGTACTTC. Its translation is CSVAESIIYEQYF.

CDR3 region: CASSLNLPETQYF. CDR3 bases: TGTGCCAGCAGCCTTAACCTCCCAGAGACCCAGTACTTC. This rearrangement joins TRBV7-8 to TRBJ2-5; no clear D gene. The CDR3 has 13 residues. V was cut by 5 bases and J by 4 bases, with 11 bases left in between. The V gene's germline CDR1 is SGHVS and CDR2 FQNEAQ. Complete variable domain (other parts from reference TRBV7-8 and TRBJ2-5): GAGVSQSPRYKVAKRGQDVALRCDPISGHVSLFWYQQALGQGPEFLTYFQNEAQLDKSGLPSDRFFAERPEGSVSTLKIQRTQQEDSAVYLCASSLNLPETQYFGPGTRLLVL.

The chain couples TRBV7-2 to TRBJ1-1; 7 bases agree with TRBD1. The trim removed 3 bases at V and 0 bases at J, leaving 7 bases unmatched. From germline, CDR1 is SGHTA and CDR2 FQGNSA. The CDR3 spans 16 residues. CDR3 protein: CASSFITGDLNTEAFF. CDR3 sequence (DNA): TGTGCCAGCAGCTTCATAACAGGGGACCTGAACACTGAAGCTTTCTTT.

The chain is built from TRBV2 and TRBJ1-1; D call uncertain. This CDR3 is 11 amino acids long. CDR1 SNHLY and CDR2 FYNNEI come from the germline V gene. V dropped 3 bases and J dropped 10 bases, with 9 bases sitting between them. CDR3 residues: CASSDRRRAFF. The CDR3 DNA is TGTGCCAGCAGTGACCGAAGGAGAGCTTTCTTT.

The chain carries TRBV20-1 and TRBJ2-5; D not certain. The CDR3 is made up of 13 amino acids. V lost 0 bases to trimming and J lost 5 bases, with 10 bases between them. Germline loops: CDR1 DFQATT, CDR2 SNEGSKA (reference sequence). The CDR3 spells CSARDPFQETQYF. The CDR3 region has the DNA TGCAGTGCTAGAGATCCCTTTCAGGAGACCCAGTACTTC.

The chain carries TRBV2 and TRBJ1-2, with D uncertain. CDR3 size: 11 residues. Trimming stripped 6 bases from V and 6 bases from J, with 8 bases between. CDR1 is SNHLY and CDR2 is FYNNEI in the germline V gene. The chain's CDR3 is CASRLTHGYTF. CDR3 sequence (DNA): TGTGCCAGCAGACTCACCCATGGCTACACCTTC. Variable domain in full (rest from reference TRBV2 and TRBJ1-2): EPEVTQTPSHQVTQMGQEVILRCVPISNHLYFYWYRQILGQKVEFLVSFYNNEISEKSEIFDDQFSVERPDGSNFTLKIRSTKLEDSAMYFCASRLTHGYTFGSGTRLTVV.

This clonotype has just a few counts. V usage is TRBV7-8 and J usage is TRBJ2-1; D is uncertain. Germline CDR1 is SGHVS and CDR2 is FQNEAQ. This CDR3 region has 12 residues. Trimming stripped 1 base from V and 7 bases from J, with 5 bases between. CDR3 loop: CASSLEPNEQFF. As DNA, the CDR3 is TGTGCCAGCAGCTTAGAGCCAAATGAGCAGTTCTTC.